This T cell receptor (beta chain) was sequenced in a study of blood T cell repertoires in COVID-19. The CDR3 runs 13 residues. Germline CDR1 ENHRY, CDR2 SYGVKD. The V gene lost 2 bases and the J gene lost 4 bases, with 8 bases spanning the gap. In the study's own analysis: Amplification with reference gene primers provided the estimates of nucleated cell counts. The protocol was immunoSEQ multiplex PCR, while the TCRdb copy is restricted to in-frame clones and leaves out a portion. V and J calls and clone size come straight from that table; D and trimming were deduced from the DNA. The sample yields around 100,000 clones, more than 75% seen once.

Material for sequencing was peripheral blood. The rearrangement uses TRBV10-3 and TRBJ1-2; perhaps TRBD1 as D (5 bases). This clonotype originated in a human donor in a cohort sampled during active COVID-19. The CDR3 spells CAISEGTGYGYTF. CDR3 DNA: TGTGCCATCAGTGAGGGAACAGGCTATGGCTACACCTTC.